The 28 T cell receptor beta chains below come from one sample, sequenced in a study of T-cell memory formation after mild COVID-19. MiXCR was run by TCRdb on the 5' RACE reads, yielding one entry per CDR3 protein. The repertoire holds roughly 350,000 distinct CDR3 sequences, approximately 13% seen once, with 20% to 25% in the top ten. Input material: PBMCs or a T cell subset sorted from them (not recorded which). The receptors shown here come from a man between 18 and 29 years old who had mild COVID-19 (a few samples of this study predate the infection). Cell type and time point are not known.

This clonotype was counted a few times. CDR3 DNA sequence: TGTGCCAGCACCCCCAAAGGGGGGGCCGGGGAGCTGTTTTTT. It specifies CASTPKGGAGELFF. The gene calls are TRBV6-2 or TRBV6-3 and TRBJ2-2, with D tentatively TRBD2 (7 bases). V lost 7 bases to trimming and J lost 6 bases, with 15 bases between them. Germline CDR1 is MNHEY and CDR2 is SVGEGT. The CDR3 loop spans 14 amino acids.

The rearrangement uses TRBV15 and TRBJ1-2; D not resolved. Trimming took 0 bases from V and 4 from J, leaving 12 bases between them. The CDR3 covers 15 residues. Germline loops: CDR1 LNHNV, CDR2 YYDKDF (reference sequence). The DNA of the CDR3 is TGTGCCACCAGCAGAGATCTTCAGTCCTTCTATGGCTACACCTTC. Residues: CATSRDLQSFYGYTF.

This clonotype has a handful of counts. The gene calls are TRBV29-1 and TRBJ1-2; D gene unclear. In germline, CDR1 is SQVTM, CDR2 ANQGSEA. CDR3 size: 14 residues. Trimming cost V 1 base and J 4 bases, with 13 bases left between them. Here the CDR3 reads CSVEVAGRFYGYTF. The DNA for the CDR3 is TGCAGCGTTGAAGTGGCAGGCCGGTTCTATGGCTACACCTTC. The full variable domain, in which reference TRBV29-1 and TRBJ1-2 provide the parts outside the CDR3, is SAVISQKPSRDICQRGTSLTIQCQVDSQVTMMFWYRQQPGQSLTLIATANQGSEATYESGFVIDKFPISRPNLTFSTLTVSNMSPEDSSIYLCSVEVAGRFYGYTFGSGTRLTVV.

This clonotype was seen a few times. This chain uses TRBV20-1 with TRBJ1-2; perhaps TRBD1 as D (6 bases). The CDR3 has 14 amino acids. The V end lost 0 bases, the J end lost 4 bases, and 12 bases lay between the germline ends. Germline loops: CDR1 DFQATT, CDR2 SNEGSKA (reference sequence). For the CDR3, the DNA is TGCAGTGCTAGAGATGACGGGGGCAGCTATGGCTACACCTTC. It translates to CSARDDGGSYGYTF.

This clonotype was detected only a few times. The J gene is TRBJ2-7, the V gene TRBV5-6, with a possible D match to TRBD1 (5 bases). CDR1 is SGHDT, CDR2 YYEEEE, per germline. Trimming pared 4 bases from V and 0 bases from J, leaving 14 bases between. CDR3 size: 15 residues. CDR3 DNA sequence: TGTGCCAGCAGCGTGGACACACCGAGCTCCTACGAGCAGTACGTC. Residues: CASSVDTPSSYEQYV.

The gene calls are TRBV5-1 and TRBJ1-5, with 7 nucleotides matching TRBD1. Germline V CDR1 and CDR2: SGHRS, YFSETQ. Losses at the gene ends were 4 bases for V and 2 bases for J; bases not matched to a gene: 6. CDR3 length equals 15 residues. CDR3 DNA sequence: TGCGCCAGCAGCGCACAGGGGAGCGGCAATCAGCCCCAGCATTTT. This sequence encodes CASSAQGSGNQPQHF.

There are a few counts of this clonotype. This chain links TRBV2 with TRBJ1-5; 9 positions agree with TRBD1. The V gene end was trimmed by 6 bases and the J gene end by 3 bases; junction bases not matched to a gene: 9. Per the germline V gene, CDR1 is SNHLY and CDR2 is FYNNEI. The length of the CDR3 is 16 residues. The CDR3 bases are TGTGCCAGCAGCCTGGACCGGGACAGGGTCAATCAGCCCCAGCATTTT. Translating gives CASSLDRDRVNQPQHF. Based on the CDR3 plus reference TRBV2 and TRBJ1-5, the full variable domain is EPEVTQTPSHQVTQMGQEVILRCVPISNHLYFYWYRQILGQKVEFLVSFYNNEISEKSEIFDDQFSVERPDGSNFTLKIRSTKLEDSAMYFCASSLDRDRVNQPQHFGDGTRLSIL.

This clonotype was recorded at least ten times. The gene calls are TRBV6-4 and TRBJ1-1, with 7 positions matching TRBD1. V was pared by 3 bases and J by 6 bases, with 7 bases of the junction left unmatched. The CDR3 totals 14 residues. Germline V gene lookup returns CDR1 MRHNA and CDR2 SNTAGT. The CDR3 loop is CASSERGRMAEAFF. In nucleotides, the CDR3 is TGTGCCAGCAGTGAGAGGGGGCGCATGGCTGAAGCTTTCTTT.

In this sample, this clonotype turned up a few times. The chain joins TRBV15 to TRBJ2-3; 9 positions agree with TRBD2. The trim removed 5 bases at V and 4 bases at J, leaving 4 bases unmatched. CDR3 length equals 14 residues. Per germline, CDR1 LNHNV and CDR2 YYDKDF (reference sequence). Here the CDR3 DNA reads TGTGCCACCAGCGGCGGGGGGGCCGCAGATACGCAGTATTTT. Translated, it gives CATSGGGAADTQYF.

The chain has TRBV7-9 and TRBJ1-1; no definite D call. CDR1 is SEHNR and CDR2 is FQNEAQ in the germline V gene (reference sequence). The CDR3 spans 15 residues. V lost 7 bases and J 1 base, leaving 16 bases between the germline ends. For the CDR3, the DNA is TGTGCCAGCACCTGGGTTGTGGGCCGGAACACTGAAGCTTTCTTT. Translating it yields CASTWVVGRNTEAFF.

In DNA, the CDR3 is TGTGCCAGCAGCCAAGCGGGGGTAGACACCGGGGAGCTGTTTTTT. It specifies CASSQAGVDTGELFF. The rearrangement uses TRBV3-1 and TRBJ2-2; D is perhaps TRBD2 (6 bases). Germline values: CDR1 LGHDT, CDR2 YNNKEL (reference sequence). Deletions cut 1 base from V and 3 bases from J, with 9 bases between. The CDR3 has 15 amino acids.

The CDR3 spells CASSQDWGGLDIQYF. CDR3 sequence (DNA): TGTGCCAGCAGCCAAGATTGGGGGGGCCTAGACATTCAGTACTTC. The chain employs TRBV3-1 and TRBJ2-4, with a possible D match to TRBD2 (7 bases). The CDR3 has 15 amino acids. Germline V gene data show CDR1 as LGHDT and CDR2 as YNNKEL (reference sequence). The V gene lost 0 bases and the J gene lost 8 bases, with 14 bases spanning the gap.

In this sample, this clonotype turned up many times. J is TRBJ2-3 and V is TRBV7-2; TRBD2 might be the D (7 bases). CDR1 is SGHTA and CDR2 is FQGNSA in the germline V gene. Trimming shortened V by 5 bases and J by 3 bases, and 27 bases separated the two germline ends. The CDR3 loop spans 19 amino acids. CDR3 amino acids: CASSREGRGGTPATDTQYF. The CDR3 DNA is TGTGCCAGCAGCCGAGAGGGGAGGGGGGGCACCCCAGCGACAGATACGCAGTATTTT.

This clonotype was picked up a small number of times. The J gene is TRBJ2-7, the V gene TRBV5-1, with 7 bases matching TRBD2. The J segment lost 3 bases and the V segment lost 4 bases, leaving 10 bases of the junction unmatched. Germline V gene data show CDR1 as SGHRS and CDR2 as YFSETQ. CDR3 length: 15 residues. CDR3 DNA: TGCGCCAGCAGCCCAGAGAGCGGGGAGCACTACGAGCAGTACTTC. The encoded protein is CASSPESGEHYEQYF.

This clonotype has a handful of counts. V is TRBV28 and J is TRBJ2-7; TRBD1 agrees at 8 bases. This CDR3 region has 16 residues. With V trimmed by 7 bases and J by 0 bases, 11 bases remained unmatched. Germline lookup yields CDR1 MDHEN and CDR2 SYDVKM. CDR3 nucleotides: TGTGCCAGCAAACCACCCCAGGGGGCAAGCTCCTACGAGCAGTACGTC. This translates into CASKPPQGASSYEQYV.

The chain links TRBV7-2 to TRBJ1-2; TRBD1 matches at 7 bases. Germline CDR1 reads SGHTA; CDR2 reads FQGNSA. The V gene end was trimmed by 7 bases and the J gene end by 3 bases; junction bases not matched to a gene: 8. The length of the CDR3 is 14 residues. CDR3 nucleotide sequence: TGTGCCAGCAAAAGTACCGGGACAGACTATGGCTACACCTTC. Encoded protein: CASKSTGTDYGYTF.

The V gene is TRBV6-6, the J gene TRBJ2-7, with 12 nucleotides matching TRBD2. This CDR3 is built from 15 residues. Germline V gene lookup returns CDR1 MNHNY and CDR2 SVGAGI (reference sequence). V dropped 1 base and J dropped 4; count of bases not matched to a gene: 2. CDR3 nucleotides: TGTGCCAGCAGTTACTTGACTAGCGGGGGTTACGAGCAGTACTTC. Amino acid sequence: CASSYLTSGGYEQYF.

The V and J genes are TRBV3-1 and TRBJ1-1; no firm D call. In germline, CDR1 is LGHDT, CDR2 YNNKEL (reference sequence). Trimming took 8 bases from V and 10 from J, leaving 14 bases between them. This CDR3 is 11 amino acids long. CDR3 in amino acids: CASSAPPRAFF. The CDR3 nucleotides read TGTGCCAGCTCCGCCCCCCCGAGAGCTTTCTTT. The full variable domain, rest sourced from reference TRBV3-1 and TRBJ1-1, is DTAVSQTPKYLVTQMGNDKSIKCEQNLGHDTMYWYKQDSKKFLKIMFSYNNKELIINETVPNRFSPKSPDKAHLNLHINSLELGDSAVYFCASSAPPRAFFGQGTRLTVV.

This rearrangement joins TRBV29-1 to TRBJ1-1, with D perhaps matching TRBD1 (5 bases). V shed 2 bases and J shed 1 base, with 17 bases lying between them. The CDR3 spans 16 residues. Germline values: CDR1 SQVTM, CDR2 ANQGSEA. Here the CDR3 DNA reads TGCAGCGTTGAACTATCGGGGCAGAATCGGAACACTGAAGCTTTCTTT. Protein: CSVELSGQNRNTEAFF.

A few counts support this clonotype. The chain employs TRBV20-1 and TRBJ1-6; tentative D call: TRBD1 (6 bases). The CDR3 is 17 amino acids. V lost 0 bases and J lost 0, with 12 bases in between. Germline V lookup: CDR1 DFQATT, CDR2 SNEGSKA (reference sequence). The CDR3 sequence: CSAREGGLSSYNSPLHF. The CDR3 region has the DNA TGCAGTGCTAGAGAGGGGGGCCTAAGCTCCTATAATTCACCCCTCCACTTT.

This clonotype was picked up a small number of times. The rearrangement links TRBV5-1 to TRBJ1-2; the D is unclear. V was clipped by 3 bases and J by 4 bases, with 10 bases between them. Germline V gives CDR1 SGHRS, CDR2 YFSETQ. This CDR3 has 13 amino acids. The CDR3 DNA follows: TGCGCCAGCAGCTATGACATGTTCTATGGCTACACCTTC. Protein product: CASSYDMFYGYTF.

This clonotype was observed at least ten times. This chain joins TRBV4-2 and TRBJ2-5; the D call may be TRBD1 or TRBD2 (6 bases each). Germline CDR1 is LGHNA and CDR2 is YNFKEQ. The CDR3 extends over 15 amino acids. The V gene lost 4 bases and the J gene lost 4 bases, with 16 bases spanning the gap. The CDR3 sequence: CASSPGGGNTETQYF. Written as DNA, the CDR3 is TGTGCCAGCAGCCCAGGAGGGGGAAATACAGAGACCCAGTACTTC.

This clonotype has ten or more counts. J is TRBJ2-7 and V is TRBV5-1; a weak D match, TRBD1 (7 bases). Trimming left V 4 bases short and J 4 bases short, with 18 bases between. Germline-derived CDR1 and CDR2 are SGHRS and YFSETQ. This CDR3 region has 15 residues. The CDR3 sequence is CASSPQGGDVYEQYF. The CDR3 bases are TGCGCCAGCAGCCCGCAGGGGGGCGACGTTTACGAGCAGTACTTC. Combining the CDR3 with reference TRBV5-1 and TRBJ2-7 gives the whole variable domain KAGVTQTPRYLIKTRGQQVTLSCSPISGHRSVSWYQQTPGQGLQFLFEYFSETQRNKGNFPGRFSGRQFSNSRSEMNVSTLELGDSALYLCASSPQGGDVYEQYFGPGTRLTVT.

This clonotype turned up a few times. The V call is TRBV29-1, the J call TRBJ2-7; tentatively, D is TRBD1 (6 bases). Germline V gene lookup returns CDR1 SQVTM and CDR2 ANQGSEA. The CDR3 spans 12 residues. Between the trimmed V and J ends, which lost 6 bases and 5 bases, there was a span of 14 bases. The CDR3 DNA reads TGCAGCGTCCTAACAGGGTCTCACGAGCAGTACTTC. This sequence encodes CSVLTGSHEQYF.

This clonotype was detected a few times. The V gene is TRBV6-5, the J gene TRBJ1-2; TRBD1 matches 9 bases. CDR3 size: 14 residues. The junction had 10 bases not matched to a gene; V was cut back by 7 bases and J by 7 bases. CDR1 and CDR2 (germline): MNHEY, SVGAGI. The CDR3 sequence is CASTRGTGTGGYTF. The CDR3 DNA reads as TGTGCCAGCACCCGCGGGACAGGGACGGGTGGCTACACCTTC.

The chain combines TRBV10-3 with TRBJ1-2; TRBD1 agrees at 8 bases. This CDR3 has 12 amino acids. Trimming took 0 bases from V and 13 from J; bases not matched to a gene: 4. Germline V gives CDR1 ENHRY, CDR2 SYGVKD. As DNA, the CDR3 is TGTGCCATCAGTGAGTCCGACAGGGGTTCCACCTTC. The encoded protein is CAISESDRGSTF.

The chain couples TRBV13 to TRBJ1-4; a possible D gene is TRBD1 (5 bases). The CDR3 is made up of 13 amino acids. Germline CDR1 reads PRHDT; CDR2 reads FYEKMQ (reference sequence). Trimming pared 0 bases from V and 11 bases from J, leaving 10 bases between. The chain's CDR3 is CASSLGGAGKLFF. The CDR3 bases are TGTGCCAGCAGCTTAGGCGGGGCCGGGAAACTGTTTTTT.

The rearrangement uses TRBV5-1 and TRBJ1-1; TRBD1 matches at 9 bases. The CDR3 contains 15 residues. Germline-derived CDR1 and CDR2 are SGHRS and YFSETQ. V lost 1 base, J lost 5 bases, and 6 bases stayed unmatched. The CDR3 region has the DNA TGCGCCAGCAGCTTGTCCGGGACAGGGATTACTGAAGCTTTCTTT. It encodes CASSLSGTGITEAFF. Full variable domain (missing parts from reference TRBV5-1 and TRBJ1-1): KAGVTQTPRYLIKTRGQQVTLSCSPISGHRSVSWYQQTPGQGLQFLFEYFSETQRNKGNFPGRFSGRQFSNSRSEMNVSTLELGDSALYLCASSLSGTGITEAFFGQGTRLTVV.